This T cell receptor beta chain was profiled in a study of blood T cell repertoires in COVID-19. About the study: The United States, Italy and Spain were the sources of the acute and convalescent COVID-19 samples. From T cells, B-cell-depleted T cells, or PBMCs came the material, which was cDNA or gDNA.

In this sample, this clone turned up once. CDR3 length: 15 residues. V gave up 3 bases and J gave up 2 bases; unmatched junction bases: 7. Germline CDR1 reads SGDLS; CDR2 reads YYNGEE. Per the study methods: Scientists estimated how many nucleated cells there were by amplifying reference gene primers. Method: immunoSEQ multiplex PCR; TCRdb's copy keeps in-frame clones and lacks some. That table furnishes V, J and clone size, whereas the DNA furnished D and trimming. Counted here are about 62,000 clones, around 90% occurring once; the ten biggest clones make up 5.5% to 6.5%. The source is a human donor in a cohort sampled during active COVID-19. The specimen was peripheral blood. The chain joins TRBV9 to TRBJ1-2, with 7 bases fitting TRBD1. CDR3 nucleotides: TGTGCCAGCAGCGCACAGGGGATGGGGAACTATGGCTACACCTTC. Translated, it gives CASSAQGMGNYGYTF. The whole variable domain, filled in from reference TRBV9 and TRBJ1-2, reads DSGVTQTPKHLITATGQRVTLRCSPRSGDLSVYWYQQSLDQGLQFLIQYYNGEERAKGNILERFSAQQFPDLHSELNLSSLELGDSALYFCASSAQGMGNYGYTFGSGTRLTVV.